The rows below give T cell receptor beta chains drawn from one sample of a study of blood T cell repertoires in COVID-19. Repertoires were generated with immunoSEQ multiplex PCR, while TCRdb's copy carries only in-frame clones and drops some. The data contain roughly 97,000 clones, roughly 90% of them seen just once; the ten biggest clones take up 6%. The sequenced material came from peripheral blood. All receptors come from a human donor in a cohort sampled during active COVID-19. Each CDR3 is given with its conserved first and last residue. Some rows mark clone size as missing; the rest say once, few, many or name a class of expanded clone.

size	V	J	CDR3
.	TRBV6-1	TRBJ1-2	CASSEPGTVGGYTF
.	TRBV28	TRBJ1-2	CASSLWGQANYGYTF
.	TRBV11-1	TRBJ2-3	CASSPRLAGGSDTQYF
.	TRBV23-1	TRBJ2-7	CASSQSRRRAGRAPRQYF
.	TRBV6-5	TRBJ1-1	CASTPDRATEAFF
.	TRBV4-1	TRBJ2-1	CASSQVGGAYNEQFF
.	TRBV11-2	TRBJ2-3	CASSHSLPWGGKNTQYF
.	TRBV5-1	TRBJ2-7	CASSLQDPLNEQYF
.	TRBV28	TRBJ2-2	CASSLGGLTGELFF
once	TRBV3-1/TRBV3-2	TRBJ2-4	CASSQDRRVSGGLAKNIQYF
.	TRBV28	TRBJ2-1	CASRTLTRDIRLEQFF